The clone carrying this T cell receptor beta chain was recorded at least ten times. Its matching antigen is unknown. Germline trimming cut 4 bases from V and 8 bases from J; bases unmatched to any gene: 8. Germline V gives CDR1 SGHRS, CDR2 YFSETQ. This CDR3 is built from 14 residues. Template-switch 5'RACE cDNA synthesis added a 10-nucleotide unique molecular identifier. Over 200 million TCR-beta sequences from 15-18 subjects came out of each sequencing run. MiXCR, run by TCRdb on the 5' RACE reads, gives a single entry per CDR3 protein. The table shows about 90,000 distinct CDR3 sequences, with less than 15% occurring only once. The sample is drawn from a study of neurological immune-mediated disorders. General study results and limits: The most TCR clonal expansion was seen in HTLV-1-associated myelopathy, whereas the least was seen in multiple sclerosis, below the level in healthy controls.

Time point defined: longitudinal time-point 2. The unsorted libraries were prepared from 2 million PBMCs (stored at -80 C). Specimen: PBMCs. The gene calls are TRBV5-1 and TRBJ2-3; 9 bases line up with TRBD1. This sequence was found in a female donor with HTLV-1-associated myelopathy (HAM/TSP). This chain's CDR3 is CASSHGQGSPTQYF. The DNA of the CDR3 is TGCGCCAGCAGCCACGGACAGGGGAGCCCTACGCAGTATTTT.